The 16 T cell receptor beta chains in this list originate from one sample, sequenced in a study of shared clonotypes between healthy human individuals. TCRdb's copy holds only in-frame clones and misses some; the assay was immunoSEQ multiplex PCR. The table shows 700,000 or so clones, with roughly 70% occurring only once. The sequenced sample was memory CD4+ T cells sorted from blood. As to subset: CD45RA-negative fraction. The source of these receptors is a woman aged 25-40 years in good health.

This chain joins TRBV27 and TRBJ2-5; 13 bases line up with TRBD2. The CDR3 length is 15 residues. Germline CDR1 and CDR2: MNHEY and SMNVEV (reference sequence). The trim removed 5 bases at V and 5 bases at J, leaving 5 bases unmatched. CDR3 sequence (DNA): TGTGCCAGCAGTCCACTAGCGGGAGGGGATGAGACCCAGTACTTC. Amino acids: CASSPLAGGDETQYF.

The sample holds one count of this clone. J is TRBJ2-2 and V is TRBV5-1; TRBD2 matches 7 bases. Looked up from germline, CDR1 is SGHRS and CDR2 is YFSETQ. The V gene end was trimmed by 4 bases and the J gene end by 7 bases; junction bases not matched to a gene: 16. The CDR3 contains 17 residues. The CDR3 sequence is CASSAGRAGLLSGELFF. CDR3 sequence (DNA): TGCGCCAGCAGCGCGGGTAGAGCGGGACTACTTAGCGGGGAGCTGTTTTTT.

This clone was detected a few times. This chain joins TRBV9 and TRBJ1-3, with D possibly matching TRBD1 (5 bases). This CDR3 is built from 14 residues. Germline V gene data show CDR1 as SGDLS and CDR2 as YYNGEE. V lost 4 bases, J lost 4 bases, and 12 bases lay in between. CDR3 sequence reads: CASSSTGLGNTIYF. The CDR3, as DNA: TGTGCCAGCAGCTCAACAGGTTTGGGAAACACCATATATTTT.

This clone was counted once. V is TRBV7-2 and J is TRBJ2-5, with 7 positions matching TRBD1. The CDR3 has 13 amino acids. Germline V gene lookup returns CDR1 SGHTA and CDR2 FQGNSA. V was pared by 5 bases and J by 1 base, with 1 base of the junction left unmatched. The CDR3 reads CASSPGGQETQYF. In nucleotides, the CDR3 is TGTGCCAGCAGCCCAGGGGGCCAAGAGACCCAGTACTTC. The full variable domain, in which reference TRBV7-2 and TRBJ2-5 provide the parts outside the CDR3, is GAGVSQSPSNKVTEKGKDVELRCDPISGHTALYWYRQSLGQGLEFLIYFQGNSAPDKSGLPSDRFSAERTGGSVSTLTIQRTQQEDSAVYLCASSPGGQETQYFGPGTRLLVL.

The chain has TRBV29-1 and TRBJ2-1; a possible D gene is TRBD2 (5 bases). The CDR3 is 14 residues long. V was cut by 5 bases and J by 1 base, with 12 bases left in between. Germline V lookup: CDR1 SQVTM, CDR2 ANQGSEA. CDR3 in amino acids: CSVHRAESYNEQFF. CDR3 sequence (DNA): TGCAGCGTTCATCGAGCGGAATCCTACAATGAGCAGTTCTTC.

The chain has TRBV7-7 and TRBJ2-1; 7 bases are a match to TRBD2. CDR3 size: 15 residues. Losses at the gene ends were 5 bases for V and 7 bases for J; bases not matched to a gene: 11. Germline loops: CDR1 SSHAT, CDR2 FNYEAQ (reference sequence). The chain's CDR3 is CASSPQIGLVNEQFF. Written as DNA, the CDR3 is TGTGCCAGCAGCCCCCAAATCGGACTAGTTAATGAGCAGTTCTTC.

This clone was seen only once. The rearrangement uses TRBV2 and TRBJ2-7; possible D gene TRBD2, 6 bases. V lost 6 bases to trimming and J lost 3 bases, with 15 bases between them. Looked up from germline, CDR1 is SNHLY and CDR2 is FYNNEI. CDR3 size: 14 residues. This chain's CDR3 is CASRVIGGIYEQYF. In nucleotides, the CDR3 is TGTGCCAGCAGGGTGATTGGCGGGATCTACGAGCAGTACTTC. The variable domain in full, with the rest retrieved from reference TRBV2 and TRBJ2-7, is EPEVTQTPSHQVTQMGQEVILRCVPISNHLYFYWYRQILGQKVEFLVSFYNNEISEKSEIFDDQFSVERPDGSNFTLKIRSTKLEDSAMYFCASRVIGGIYEQYFGPGTRLTVT.

The rearrangement uses TRBV4-1 and TRBJ2-5, with 8 bases identical to TRBD2. Germline CDR1 reads MGHRA; CDR2 reads YSYEKL. Trimming took 1 base from V and 4 from J; bases not matched to a gene: 8. CDR3 length: 16 amino acids. The chain's CDR3 is CASSQGAGDLGETQYF. In DNA, the CDR3 is TGCGCCAGCAGCCAAGGAGCGGGAGATCTCGGAGAGACCCAGTACTTC.

V gene TRBV7-7 combines with J gene TRBJ2-3, with TRBD2 as a possible D gene (6 bases). The length of the CDR3 is 13 residues. V was shortened by 5 bases and J by 3 bases, with 9 bases between the two germline ends. The germline gives CDR1 SSHAT, CDR2 FNYEAQ (reference sequence). The CDR3: CASSIGGTDTQYF. In DNA form, the CDR3 reads TGTGCCAGCAGCATAGGAGGGACAGATACGCAGTATTTT.

V is TRBV7-9 and J is TRBJ2-2, with TRBD2 matching over 15 bases. In germline, CDR1 is SEHNR, CDR2 FQNEAQ (reference sequence). The CDR3 extends over 17 amino acids. Unmatched junction bases numbered 4, after V lost 5 bases and J lost 3 bases. CDR3 sequence (DNA): TGTGCCAGCAGCCCGGGACTAGCGGGAGGCCACACCGGGGAGCTGTTTTTT. Amino acid sequence: CASSPGLAGGHTGELFF. Looking up the rest from reference TRBV7-9 and TRBJ2-2 gives the full variable domain: DTGVSQNPRHKITKRGQNVTFRCDPISEHNRLYWYRQTLGQGPEFLTYFQNEAQLEKSRLLSDRFSAERPKGSFSTLEIQRTEQGDSAMYLCASSPGLAGGHTGELFFGEGSRLTVL.

The J gene is TRBJ2-7, the V gene TRBV7-6; 10 bases map to TRBD2. CDR3 length: 16 amino acids. The V gene end was trimmed by 5 bases and the J gene end by 2 bases; junction bases not matched to a gene: 9. CDR1 SGHVS and CDR2 FNYEAQ come from the germline V gene. The CDR3 reads CASSQSAGGGAYEQYF. In nucleotides, the CDR3 is TGTGCCAGCAGCCAGTCAGCGGGAGGGGGAGCCTACGAGCAGTACTTC. Using reference TRBV7-6 and TRBJ2-7 for the parts outside the CDR3, the full variable domain is GAGVSQSPRYKVTKRGQDVALRCDPISGHVSLYWYRQALGQGPEFLTYFNYEAQQDKSGLPNDRFSAERPEGSISTLTIQRTEQRDSAMYRCASSQSAGGGAYEQYFGPGTRLTVT.

The gene calls are TRBV18 and TRBJ2-7, with D perhaps given as TRBD1 or TRBD2 (5 bases each). Trimming cost V 3 bases and J 4 bases, with 16 bases left between them. CDR3 length: 15 amino acids. The germline gives CDR1 KGHSH, CDR2 LQKENI. In nucleotides, the CDR3 is TGTGCCAGCTCACCTGGGGACGGCACGCTTTACGAGCAGTACTTC. Its protein product is CASSPGDGTLYEQYF.

The V gene is TRBV9, the J gene TRBJ2-7; D gene uncertain. The CDR3 contains 13 residues. Germline loops: CDR1 SGDLS, CDR2 YYNGEE. V lost 2 bases, J lost 0 bases, and 6 bases lay in between. The CDR3 nucleotides are TGTGCCAGCAGCGTGGCTAGCTCCTACGAGCAGTACTTC. Translated: CASSVASSYEQYF.

In its sample, this clone was seen a few times. The chain joins TRBV6-5 to TRBJ1-1; D is ambiguous. With 0 bases removed from V and 2 bases from J, the gap between germline ends came to 4 bases. Germline values: CDR1 MNHEY, CDR2 SVGAGI. There are 13 residues in the CDR3. The CDR3 nucleotides are TGTGCCAGCAGTTACTCCGCAAACACTGAAGCTTTCTTT. It translates to CASSYSANTEAFF.

J is TRBJ2-7 and V is TRBV28; weak D call: TRBD2 (6 bases). Trimming removed 6 bases from V and 12 bases from J, with 18 bases in between. CDR1 MDHEN and CDR2 SYDVKM come from the germline V gene. This CDR3 is built from 12 residues. In DNA form, the CDR3 reads TGTGCCAGCAGCCTTGGGTCTCTAGCGCTGTACTTC. Translated: CASSLGSLALYF.

This clone was seen a handful of times. The V gene is TRBV18, the J gene TRBJ2-2; D perhaps matches TRBD1 (6 bases). Germline-derived CDR1 and CDR2 are KGHSH and LQKENI. CDR3 length equals 14 residues. Trimming left V 3 bases short and J 7 bases short, with 12 bases between. CDR3 coding DNA: TGTGCCAGCTCACCGGGAGCAGGGGTCGGGGAGCTGTTTTTT. This gives the protein CASSPGAGVGELFF. Supplemented by reference TRBV18 and TRBJ2-2, the full variable domain reads NAGVMQNPRHLVRRRGQEARLRCSPMKGHSHVYWYRQLPEEGLKFMVYLQKENIIDESGMPKERFSAEFPKEGPSILRIQQVVRGDSAAYFCASSPGAGVGELFFGEGSRLTVL.